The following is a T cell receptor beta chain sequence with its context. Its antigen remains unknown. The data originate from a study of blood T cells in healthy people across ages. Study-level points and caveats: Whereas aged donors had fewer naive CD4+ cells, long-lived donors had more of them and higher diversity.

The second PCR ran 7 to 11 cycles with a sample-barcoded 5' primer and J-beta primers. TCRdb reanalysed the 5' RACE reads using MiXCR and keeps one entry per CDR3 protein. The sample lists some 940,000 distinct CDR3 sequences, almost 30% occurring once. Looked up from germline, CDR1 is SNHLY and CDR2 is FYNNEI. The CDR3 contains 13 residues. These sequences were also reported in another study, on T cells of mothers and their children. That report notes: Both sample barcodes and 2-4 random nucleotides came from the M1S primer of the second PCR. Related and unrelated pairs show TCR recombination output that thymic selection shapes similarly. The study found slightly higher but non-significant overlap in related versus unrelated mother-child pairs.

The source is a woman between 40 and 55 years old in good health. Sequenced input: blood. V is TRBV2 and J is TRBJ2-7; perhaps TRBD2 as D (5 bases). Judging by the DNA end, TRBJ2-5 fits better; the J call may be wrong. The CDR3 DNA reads TGTGCCAGCAGTCCCGGACTGAGCGGGACCCAGTACTTC. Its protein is CASSPGLSGTQYF.